The rows below give T cell receptor beta chains drawn from one sample of a study of CD8 T cells in Susac syndrome. TCRdb re-called the immunoSEQ multiplex PCR reads with MiXCR, one entry per CDR3 protein. The data show 150,000 to 200,000 distinct CDR3 sequences, with about 95% seen just once and about 0.15% held by the top ten. Sequencing was performed on CD8+ T cells from PBMCs. The receptors here all came from a human donor with multiple sclerosis. CDR3s include the opening cysteine and the closing phenylalanine or tryptophan. The D gene is left open where the match is weak. Clone size is stated in some rows and not others, as once, few, many or a class when expanded.

j_call d_call cdr3_length v_call clone_size cdr3_nt cdr3_aa
TRBJ2-7 NA 15 TRBV11-2 NA TGTGCCAGCAGCCCAGGGATTGGCTCTCATTACGAGCAGTACTTC CASSPGIGSHYEQYF
TRBJ2-7 TRBD2 14 TRBV2 NA TGTGCCAGTAGGACTAGCGGGGGGACCTACGAGCAGTACTTC CASRTSGGTYEQYF
TRBJ2-5 NA 15 TRBV14 once TGTGCCAGCAGCCAATATCAGACTGTGGGGGAGACCCAGTACTTC CASSQYQTVGETQYF
TRBJ2-7 NA 14 TRBV20-1 NA TGCAGTGCCACCCCTTACGGGAGCTCCTACGAGCAGTACTTC CSATPYGSSYEQYF
TRBJ2-7 NA 12 TRBV2 NA TGTGCCAGCAGTGATACAGGGACCGAGCAGTACTTC CASSDTGTEQYF
TRBJ2-1 NA 14 TRBV2 NA TGTGCCAGCAGGCACCCCGGCGGGAAAATTGAGCAGTTCTTC CASRHPGGKIEQFF
TRBJ2-7 TRBD2 18 TRBV29-1 NA TGCAGCGTTGAAGGCCTATGGGGGACTAGCGGGACCTCCTACGAGCAGTACTTC CSVEGLWGTSGTSYEQYF
TRBJ2-2 NA 15 TRBV2 NA TGTGCCGGGTCGTATCCCCACCTGTCCACCGGGGAGCTGTTTTTT CAGSYPHLSTGELFF
TRBJ2-1 NA 12 TRBV6-6 NA TGTGCCAGCAGTTACGAGTTCAATGAGCAGTTCTTC CASSYEFNEQFF
TRBJ2-1 TRBD2 17 TRBV3-1 once TGTGCCAGCAGCCAATCTCCTAGCGGGAACCTCTACAATGAGCAGTTCTTC CASSQSPSGNLYNEQFF
TRBJ1-5 TRBD1 15 TRBV20-1 NA TGCAGTGCTAGAGCCGGGGACAGTCCCTATCAGCCCCAGCATTTT CSARAGDSPYQPQHF
TRBJ2-7 TRBD1 14 TRBV4-1 NA TGCGCCAGCAGCCAAGCGACAGGGACATACGAGCAGTACTTC CASSQATGTYEQYF
TRBJ2-2 NA 16 TRBV1 NA TGCACCAGCAGCCAGGACTGGCTGAGTGACACCGGGGAGCTGTTTTTT CTSSQDWLSDTGELFF
TRBJ2-7 NA 12 TRBV2 NA TGTGCCAGCCGAGGTGCAGTGTACGAGCAGTACTTC CASRGAVYEQYF
TRBJ2-7 NA 17 TRBV12-3/TRBV12-4 NA TGTGCCAGCAGCCTAGCGTCCCGATTCAGGGACTTATACGAGCAGTACTTC CASSLASRFRDLYEQYF
TRBJ2-7 NA 14 TRBV20-1 NA TGCAGTGCTAGAGATGTAAAGGGCGTCGACGAGCAGTACTTC CSARDVKGVDEQYF
TRBJ2-6 TRBD1 15 TRBV15 once TGTGCCACCAGGACAGGGGCCTCTGGGGCCAACGTCCTGACTTTC CATRTGASGANVLTF
TRBJ2-5 TRBD2 13 TRBV24-1 NA TGTGCCACCAGTGATGGACTAGCGGAGACCCAGTACTTC CATSDGLAETQYF
TRBJ2-7 TRBD2 14 TRBV28 NA TGTGCCAGCAGTTTCAGCGGGAGTCAGAGCGAGCAGTACTTC CASSFSGSQSEQYF
TRBJ1-2 NA 12 TRBV6-5 NA TGTGCCACCCGGGACGGAGGTTATGGCTACACCTTC CATRDGGYGYTF
TRBJ1-2 NA 13 TRBV9 NA TGTGCCAGCAGCGTATCCACAGGTCGTGGCTACACCTTC CASSVSTGRGYTF
TRBJ1-2 NA 13 TRBV27 NA TGTGCCAGCAGTCCGGCCGGGCTGGATGGCTACACCTTC CASSPAGLDGYTF
TRBJ2-3 NA 13 TRBV13 few TGTGCCAGCTCCCCTCCTAGCACAGATACGCAGTATTTT CASSPPSTDTQYF
TRBJ1-2 TRBD1 13 TRBV29-1 NA TGCAGCGCTGAGAGGGGGGACAGGGTTGGCTACACCTTC CSAERGDRVGYTF
TRBJ2-7 TRBD2 17 TRBV27 once TGTGCCAGCAGTACCCGTAGCGGGAACGACCCGGCCTACGAGCAGTACTTC CASSTRSGNDPAYEQYF
TRBJ2-1 NA 14 TRBV20-1 once TGCAGTGCAGCCGGGACTTGGATCGGTGGTGAGCAGTTCTTC CSAAGTWIGGEQFF
TRBJ2-7 NA 14 TRBV5-4 NA TGTGCCAGCAGCCCGAGCGACGGATCCTACGAGCAGTACTTC CASSPSDGSYEQYF
TRBJ2-1 NA 16 TRBV3-1 few TGTGCCAGCAGCCAAGATCTGCGGACCTCCTACAATGAGCAGTTCTTC CASSQDLRTSYNEQFF
TRBJ1-6 TRBD1 16 TRBV27 NA TGTGCCAGCAGTTTAGGCCACAGGGGAGGTAATTCACCCCTCCACTTT CASSLGHRGGNSPLHF
TRBJ2-1 NA 14 TRBV27 NA TGTGCCAGCAGTTTGGGGCTAGTACCCTTTGAGCAGTTCTTC CASSLGLVPFEQFF
TRBJ2-2 NA 14 TRBV7-9 NA TGTGCCAGCAGCTTGGCGCTAGCATCTGGGGAGCTGTTTTTT CASSLALASGELFF
TRBJ2-2 NA 12 TRBV29-1 NA TGCAGCGTTGTTCGGGAGACCGGGGAGCTGTTTTTT CSVVRETGELFF
TRBJ1-1 NA 12 TRBV25-1 NA TGTGCCACGGTGGCAGGAAACACTGAAGCTTTCTTT CATVAGNTEAFF
TRBJ1-1 TRBD1 16 TRBV2 NA TGTGCCAGCACCGACAGGGGGATTTCGTCAGGGACTGAAGCTTTCTTT CASTDRGISSGTEAFF
TRBJ2-7 NA 15 TRBV4-1 once TGCGCCAGCAGCCAAATGGGGCAGGCGTCCTACGAGCAGTACTTC CASSQMGQASYEQYF